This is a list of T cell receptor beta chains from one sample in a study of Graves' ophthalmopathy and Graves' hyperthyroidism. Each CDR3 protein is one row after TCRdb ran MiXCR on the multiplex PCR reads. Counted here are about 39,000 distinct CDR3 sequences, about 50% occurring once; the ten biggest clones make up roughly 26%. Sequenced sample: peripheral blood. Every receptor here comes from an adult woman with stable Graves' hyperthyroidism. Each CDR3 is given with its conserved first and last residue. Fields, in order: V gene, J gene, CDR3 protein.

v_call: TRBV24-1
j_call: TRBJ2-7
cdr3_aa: CATSEAGLHEQYF

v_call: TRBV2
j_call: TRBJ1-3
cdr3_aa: CASSDAYSLLLYGYTIYF

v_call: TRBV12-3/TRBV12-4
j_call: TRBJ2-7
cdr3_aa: CASSFARGQYEQYF

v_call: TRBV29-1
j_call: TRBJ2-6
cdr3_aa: CSVGQGASGANVLTF

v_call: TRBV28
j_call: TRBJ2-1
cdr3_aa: CASSLRLLYNEQFF

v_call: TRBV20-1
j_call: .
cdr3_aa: CSARMTSGRSHEQYF

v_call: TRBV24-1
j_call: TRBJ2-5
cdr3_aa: CATSVQDQGTQYF

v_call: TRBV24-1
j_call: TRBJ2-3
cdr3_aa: CATSDDSSTDMQYF

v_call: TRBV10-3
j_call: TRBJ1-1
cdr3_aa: CAIRGTALNTEAFF

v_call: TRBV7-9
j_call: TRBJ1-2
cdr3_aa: CASSLAIRGDGYTF

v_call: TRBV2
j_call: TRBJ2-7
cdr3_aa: CASSVGGPYEQYF

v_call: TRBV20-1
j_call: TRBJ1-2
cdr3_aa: CSAEPPGQNYGYTF

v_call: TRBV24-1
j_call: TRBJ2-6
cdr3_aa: CATSSGDSGANVLTF

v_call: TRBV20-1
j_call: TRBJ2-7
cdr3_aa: CSARGPSEQYF

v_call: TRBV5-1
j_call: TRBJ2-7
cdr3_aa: CASSSPGLATYEQYF

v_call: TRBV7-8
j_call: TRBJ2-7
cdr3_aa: CASSLGTGVYEQYF

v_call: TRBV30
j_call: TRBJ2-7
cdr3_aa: CAWSNPGTHYEQYF

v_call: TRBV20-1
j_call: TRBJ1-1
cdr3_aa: CSALGGTYTEAFF

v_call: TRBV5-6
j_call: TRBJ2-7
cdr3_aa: CASRRGTSGSEQYF

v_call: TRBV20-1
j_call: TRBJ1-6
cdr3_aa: CSARFQEDSPLHF

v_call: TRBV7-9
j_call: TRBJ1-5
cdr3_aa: CASRPLTDQPQHF

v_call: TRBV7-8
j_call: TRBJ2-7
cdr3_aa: CASGGGYEQYF

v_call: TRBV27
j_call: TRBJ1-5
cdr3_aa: CASSLSGQSPGPQHF